A selection of T cell receptor beta chains follows, all from one sample in a study of T cell responses to AZD1222 COVID-19 vaccine. Clones were read by immunoSEQ multiplex PCR, and TCRdb kept only the in-frame ones, dropping some. Among over 110,000 clones listed, around 94% were seen once. This specimen consisted of peripheral blood, obtained 28 days after the second AZD1222 dose. These receptors were collected from an adult who received the AZD1222 COVID-19 vaccine. Both conserved end residues are part of each CDR3. The order of the fields is V gene, clone size, D gene, J gene, CDR3 protein, CDR3 DNA. D genes are given only for firm matches. Clone size is stated in some rows and not others, as once, few, many or a class when expanded.

>TRBV30|.|TRBD2|TRBJ2-3
CAWTTSGGFRVDTQYF
TGTGCCTGGACCACTAGCGGGGGCTTCCGGGTCGATACGCAGTATTTT
>TRBV7-8|.|TRBD1|TRBJ1-6
CASSFDRGNSPLHF
TGTGCCAGCAGCTTTGACAGGGGCAATTCACCCCTCCACTTT
>TRBV10-3|.|TRBD1|TRBJ2-7
CAISPLGQGGSYEQYF
TGTGCCATCAGTCCCCTTGGACAGGGTGGTTCCTACGAGCAGTACTTC
>TRBV7-2|.|TRBD1|TRBJ1-6
CASSSGQGPFSPLHF
TGTGCCAGCAGCTCGGGACAGGGGCCTTTTTCACCCCTCCACTTT
>TRBV7-2|.|.|TRBJ2-3
CASSLNFPTDTQYF
TGTGCCAGCAGCTTGAACTTCCCCACAGATACGCAGTATTTT
>TRBV27|.|.|TRBJ1-6
CASSLKGTVKSPLHF
TGTGCCAGCAGTTTAAAGGGTACAGTAAAATCACCCCTCCACTTT
>TRBV3-1/TRBV3-2|.|.|TRBJ1-2
CASSQGPGRGYTF
TGTGCCAGCAGCCAAGGGCCTGGACGCGGCTACACCTTC
>TRBV18|.|.|TRBJ1-3
CASSPLGAPGNTIYF
TGTGCCAGCTCACCACTCGGGGCGCCTGGAAACACCATATATTTT
>TRBV28|.|TRBD2|TRBJ2-1
CASRESGDNEQFF
TGTGCCAGCAGAGAGAGCGGGGACAATGAGCAGTTCTTC
>TRBV18|.|TRBD1|TRBJ1-2
CASSREAPSGGNYGYTF
TGTGCCAGCTCACGAGAGGCCCCTTCAGGGGGAAATTATGGCTACACCTTC
>TRBV5-1|.|.|TRBJ1-1
CASSDPRNTEAFF
TGCGCCAGCAGCGACCCGCGGAACACTGAAGCTTTCTTT
>TRBV6-1|.|TRBD1|TRBJ1-1
CASSEDPGAGGYTEAFF
TGTGCCAGCAGTGAGGACCCCGGGGCAGGGGGTTACACTGAAGCTTTCTTT
>TRBV5-5|.|TRBD1|TRBJ1-1
CASSRRQGANTEAFF
TGTGCCAGCAGTCGTAGACAGGGGGCGAACACTGAAGCTTTCTTT
>TRBV13|.|TRBD1|TRBJ1-2
CASSLGQGAFDYGYTF
TGTGCCAGCAGCTTGGGGCAGGGGGCTTTTGACTATGGCTACACCTTC
>TRBV7-9|once|.|TRBJ1-3
CASSPRGQRVSGNTIYF
TGTGCCAGCAGCCCCCGAGGACAGCGCGTCTCTGGAAACACCATATATTTT
>TRBV28|.|.|TRBJ1-2
CAIGQYGYTF
TGTGCCATAGGACAGTATGGCTACACCTTC